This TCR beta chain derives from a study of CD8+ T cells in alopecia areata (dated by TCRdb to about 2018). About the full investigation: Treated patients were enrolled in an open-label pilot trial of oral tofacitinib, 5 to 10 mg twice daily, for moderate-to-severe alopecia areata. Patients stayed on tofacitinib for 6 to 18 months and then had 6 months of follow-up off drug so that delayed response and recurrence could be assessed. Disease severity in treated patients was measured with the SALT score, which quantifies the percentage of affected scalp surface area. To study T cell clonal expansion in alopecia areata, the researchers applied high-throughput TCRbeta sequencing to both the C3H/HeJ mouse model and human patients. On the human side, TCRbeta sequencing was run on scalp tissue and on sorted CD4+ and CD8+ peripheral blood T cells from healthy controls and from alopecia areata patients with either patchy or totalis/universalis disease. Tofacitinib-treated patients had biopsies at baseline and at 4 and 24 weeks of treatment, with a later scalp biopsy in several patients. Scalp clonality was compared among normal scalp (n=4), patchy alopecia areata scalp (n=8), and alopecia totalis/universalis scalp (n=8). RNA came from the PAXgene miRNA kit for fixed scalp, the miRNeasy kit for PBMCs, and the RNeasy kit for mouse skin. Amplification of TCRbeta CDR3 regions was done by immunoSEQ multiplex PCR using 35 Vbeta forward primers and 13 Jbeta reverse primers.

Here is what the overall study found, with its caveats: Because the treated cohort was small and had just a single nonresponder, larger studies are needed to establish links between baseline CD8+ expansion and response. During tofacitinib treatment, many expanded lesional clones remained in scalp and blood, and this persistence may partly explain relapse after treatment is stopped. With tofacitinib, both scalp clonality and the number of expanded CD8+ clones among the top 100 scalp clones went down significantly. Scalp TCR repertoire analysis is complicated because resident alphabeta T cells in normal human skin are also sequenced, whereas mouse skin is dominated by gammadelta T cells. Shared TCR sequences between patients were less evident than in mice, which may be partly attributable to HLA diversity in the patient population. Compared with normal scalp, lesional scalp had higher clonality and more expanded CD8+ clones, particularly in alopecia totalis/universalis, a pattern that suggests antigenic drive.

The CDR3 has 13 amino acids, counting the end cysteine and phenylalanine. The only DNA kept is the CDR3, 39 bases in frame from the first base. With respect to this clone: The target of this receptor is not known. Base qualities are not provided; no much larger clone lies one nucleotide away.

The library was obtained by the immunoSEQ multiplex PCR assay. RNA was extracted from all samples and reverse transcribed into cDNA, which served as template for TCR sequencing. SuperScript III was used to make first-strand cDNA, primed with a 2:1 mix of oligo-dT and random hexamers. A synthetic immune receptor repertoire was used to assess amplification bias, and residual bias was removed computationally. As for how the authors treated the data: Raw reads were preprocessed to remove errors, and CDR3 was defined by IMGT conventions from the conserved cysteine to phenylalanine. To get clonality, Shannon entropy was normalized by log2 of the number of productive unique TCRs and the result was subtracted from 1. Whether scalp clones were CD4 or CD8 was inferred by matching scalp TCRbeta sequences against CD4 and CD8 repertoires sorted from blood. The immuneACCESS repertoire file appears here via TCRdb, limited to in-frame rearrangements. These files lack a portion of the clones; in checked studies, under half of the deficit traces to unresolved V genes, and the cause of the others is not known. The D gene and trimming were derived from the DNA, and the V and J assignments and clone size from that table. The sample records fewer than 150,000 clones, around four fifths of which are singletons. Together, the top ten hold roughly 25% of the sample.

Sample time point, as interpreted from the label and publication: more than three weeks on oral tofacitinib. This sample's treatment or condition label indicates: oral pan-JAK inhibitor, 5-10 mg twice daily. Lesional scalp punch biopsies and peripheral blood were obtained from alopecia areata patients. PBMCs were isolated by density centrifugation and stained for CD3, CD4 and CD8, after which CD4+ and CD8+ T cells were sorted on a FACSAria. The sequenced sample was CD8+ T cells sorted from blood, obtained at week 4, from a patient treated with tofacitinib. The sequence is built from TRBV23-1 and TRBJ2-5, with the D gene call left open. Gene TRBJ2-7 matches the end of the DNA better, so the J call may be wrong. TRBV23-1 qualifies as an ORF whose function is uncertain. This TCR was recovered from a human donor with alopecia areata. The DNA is TGCGCCAGCAGTCAATCCCCTGGATACGAGCAGTACTTC. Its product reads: CASSQSPGYEQYF.